One and the same sample provided the 32 T cell receptor beta chains below, sequenced in a study of cytomegalovirus exposure and HLA in healthy donors. Primers included in the PCR were 60 Vbeta and 13 Jbeta primers. The data were produced by immunoSEQ multiplex PCR, yet TCRdb's version contains in-frame clones alone and is incomplete. Found here are about 110,000 clones, around three quarters of them singletons; the top ten hold roughly 4.2%. The specimen sequenced was PBMCs. These receptors all stem from a male donor in good health and CMV-seronegative.

Only one count was recorded for this clone. The chain has TRBV27 and TRBJ1-2; TRBD1 agrees at 10 bases. In germline, CDR1 is MNHEY, CDR2 SMNVEV (reference sequence). The CDR3 extends over 16 amino acids. The ends lost 3 bases at V and 0 bases at J; junction bases unmatched: 4. CDR3 sequence (DNA): TGTGCCAGCAGTTTTCGGACAGGGGGAGCTAACTATGGCTACACCTTC. As protein: CASSFRTGGANYGYTF.

The chain joins TRBV7-2 to TRBJ2-1; TRBD2 might be the D (6 bases). The CDR3 consists of 14 residues. Germline CDR1 is SGHTA and CDR2 is FQGNSA. The V gene lost 1 base and the J gene lost 3 bases, with 7 bases spanning the gap. For the CDR3, the DNA is TGTGCCAGCAGCTTAGGCGGGAACTACAATGAGCAGTTCTTC. Encoded protein: CASSLGGNYNEQFF.

The V and J genes are TRBV6-4 and TRBJ1-2; D uncertain. The V end lost 0 bases, the J end lost 5 bases, and 10 bases lay between the germline ends. This CDR3 has 14 amino acids. Germline V gene sequence: CDR1 MRHNA, CDR2 SNTAGT. This CDR3 reads CASSDSSRAYGYTF. The CDR3 nucleotides read TGTGCCAGCAGTGACTCTTCGCGGGCTTATGGCTACACCTTC.

This sequence joins TRBV28 and TRBJ2-1, with 9 bases aligning to TRBD2. The CDR3 totals 18 residues. The germline gives CDR1 MDHEN, CDR2 SYDVKM. The junction had 17 bases not matched to a gene; V was cut back by 3 bases and J by 8 bases. CDR3 protein: CASSFGSGRSLFWDEQFF. The CDR3 bases are TGTGCCAGCAGTTTTGGGAGCGGGAGGTCTCTCTTCTGGGATGAGCAGTTCTTC.

The chain employs TRBV29-1 and TRBJ2-7; TRBD2 aligns across 8 bases. The CDR3 contains 14 residues. The ends lost 6 bases at V and 2 bases at J; junction bases unmatched: 9. The germline gives CDR1 SQVTM, CDR2 ANQGSEA. The CDR3 DNA reads as TGCAGCGTCCCGGGGGGGAAGGCCCCCTACGAGCAGTACTTC. As protein: CSVPGGKAPYEQYF.

The chain recombines TRBV13 with TRBJ2-6, with D perhaps TRBD2 (5 bases). The CDR3 runs to 18 residues. Trimming shortened V by 5 bases and J by 2 bases, and 19 bases separated the two germline ends. Germline-derived CDR1 and CDR2 are PRHDT and FYEKMQ (reference sequence). CDR3 protein: CASSPPRQEVAGANVLTF. The CDR3 nucleotides read TGTGCCAGCAGCCCCCCTAGGCAGGAGGTGGCTGGGGCCAACGTCCTGACTTTC. Drawing the rest from reference TRBV13 and TRBJ2-6, the complete variable domain is AAGVIQSPRHLIKEKRETATLKCYPIPRHDTVYWYQQGPGQDPQFLISFYEKMQSDKGSIPDRFSAQQFSDYHSELNMSSLELGDSALYFCASSPPRQEVAGANVLTFGAGSRLTVL.

This clone was observed a handful of times. The chain is built from TRBV5-1 and TRBJ2-1; 9 nucleotides line up with TRBD2. The CDR3 extends over 15 amino acids. Germline V gene sequence: CDR1 SGHRS, CDR2 YFSETQ. J was trimmed by 3 bases and V by 2 bases; bases with no gene match: 3. This CDR3 reads CASSFSGSFYNEQFF. The CDR3 region has the DNA TGCGCCAGCAGCTTTAGCGGGAGTTTCTACAATGAGCAGTTCTTC.

The chain has TRBV11-1 and TRBJ2-1; TRBD2 matches at 9 bases. Germline V gene lookup returns CDR1 SGHAT and CDR2 FQDESV (reference sequence). This CDR3 contains 17 residues. The V segment lost 5 bases and the J segment 5 bases; nucleotides outside the gene matches: 13. DNA of the CDR3: TGTGCCAGCAGCCACCAGGGCGGGAGGGCCAGGAACAATGAGCAGTTCTTC. Translating it yields CASSHQGGRARNNEQFF.

The rearrangement links TRBV5-5 to TRBJ1-4, with TRBD1 identical over 8 bases. The CDR3 spans 14 residues. Germline CDR1 is SGHKS and CDR2 is YYEKEE (reference sequence). The junction had 4 bases not matched to a gene; V was cut back by 3 bases and J by 6 bases. The CDR3 spells CASSSDRADEKLFF. In DNA, the CDR3 is TGTGCCAGCAGCTCGGACAGGGCTGATGAAAAACTGTTTTTT. Full variable domain (missing parts from reference TRBV5-5 and TRBJ1-4): DAGVTQSPTHLIKTRGQQVTLRCSPISGHKSVSWYQQVLGQGPQFIFQYYEKEERGRGNFPDRFSARQFPNYSSELNVNALLLGDSALYLCASSSDRADEKLFFGSGTQLSVL.

J is TRBJ2-7 and V is TRBV6-1; perhaps TRBD1 as D (6 bases). CDR1 and CDR2 from the germline V gene are MNHNS and SASEGT. Between the trimmed V and J ends, which lost 1 base and 0 bases, there was a span of 10 bases. The CDR3 contains 15 residues. The CDR3 loop is CASSEGTARSYEQYF. In nucleotides, the CDR3 is TGTGCCAGCAGTGAAGGGACAGCTCGCTCCTACGAGCAGTACTTC.

With respect to this clone: Other DNA sequences in this specimen translate into the identical CDR3. The rearrangement links TRBV5-4 to TRBJ2-2, with D perhaps TRBD2 (6 bases). This CDR3 contains 15 residues. Trimming pared 2 bases from V and 7 bases from J, leaving 15 bases between. Germline V gives CDR1 SGHNT, CDR2 YYREEE (reference sequence). The CDR3 DNA is TGTGCCAGCAGCTTAGGGCGGGAAGGTGGCGGGGAGCTGTTTTTT. The encoded protein is CASSLGREGGGELFF.

The table lists this clone with a count of one. V is TRBV2 and J is TRBJ2-1; D unclear. Germline values: CDR1 SNHLY, CDR2 FYNNEI. The CDR3 extends over 12 amino acids. V was cut by 1 base and J by 7 bases, with 5 bases left in between. CDR3 region: CASSEGVNEQFF. In nucleotides, the CDR3 is TGTGCCAGCAGTGAAGGAGTTAATGAGCAGTTCTTC.

The gene calls are TRBV28 and TRBJ1-4; perhaps TRBD1 as D (5 bases). The V gene's germline CDR1 is MDHEN and CDR2 SYDVKM. V was cut by 6 bases and J by 10 bases, with 15 bases left in between. The CDR3 is made up of 13 amino acids. The chain's CDR3 is CASRVGTGGKLFF. The CDR3 DNA sequence: TGTGCCAGCAGGGTTGGTACCGGGGGAAAACTGTTTTTT.

This clone was detected only a few times. The V gene is TRBV5-6, the J gene TRBJ1-1, with 8 bases lining up with TRBD1. This CDR3 is 15 amino acids long. Losses at the gene ends were 2 bases for V and 4 bases for J; bases not matched to a gene: 7. Germline V CDR1 and CDR2: SGHDT, YYEEEE. DNA for the CDR3: TGTGCCAGCAGCTTCATCAGGGGGCTTGGCACTGAAGCTTTCTTT. As protein: CASSFIRGLGTEAFF.

This clone was seen a few times. J is TRBJ2-7 and V is TRBV28, with D unclear. Looked up from germline, CDR1 is MDHEN and CDR2 is SYDVKM. V lost 6 bases and J 4 bases, leaving 7 bases between the germline ends. The CDR3 covers 11 residues. CDR3 DNA: TGTGCCAGCAGAGGAGAGTACGAGCAGTACTTC. Protein product: CASRGEYEQYF.

The gene calls are TRBV27 and TRBJ2-7; TRBD2 matches 13 bases. Trimming took 4 bases from V and 4 from J; bases not matched to a gene: 4. The CDR3 length is 15 residues. Germline V gene lookup returns CDR1 MNHEY and CDR2 SMNVEV (reference sequence). Written as DNA, the CDR3 is TGTGCCAGCAGTTGGGGACTAGCGGGAACTTACGAGCAGTACTTC. It encodes CASSWGLAGTYEQYF.

This sequence joins TRBV29-1 and TRBJ2-7; 9 bases align to TRBD1. Unmatched junction bases numbered 7, after V lost 0 bases and J lost 4 bases. CDR1 is SQVTM and CDR2 is ANQGSEA in the germline V gene. This CDR3 has 15 amino acids. The CDR3 loop reads CSVEDPGQGAYEQYF. As DNA, the CDR3 is TGCAGCGTTGAAGATCCGGGACAGGGCGCTTACGAGCAGTACTTC.

The chain carries TRBV4-1 and TRBJ1-2, with 7 positions matching TRBD1. The V segment lost 3 bases and the J segment 4 bases; nucleotides outside the gene matches: 5. CDR1 MGHRA and CDR2 YSYEKL come from the germline V gene. This CDR3 comprises 14 residues. The CDR3 protein is CASSHTGTVYGYTF. The CDR3, as DNA: TGCGCCAGCAGCCACACCGGGACAGTCTATGGCTACACCTTC.

This chain joins TRBV27 and TRBJ1-2; D is uncertain. The CDR3 is made up of 13 amino acids. Trimming took off 4 bases at V and 5 bases at J, with 11 bases between the two ends. Germline CDR1 and CDR2: MNHEY and SMNVEV (reference sequence). The CDR3 DNA is TGTGCCAGCAGTTCTATTGGACTTTATGGCTACACCTTC. Protein product: CASSSIGLYGYTF.

This chain joins TRBV7-6 and TRBJ1-1; 10 bases are shared with TRBD1. Trimming cost V 5 bases and J 4 bases; bases outside gene matches: 7. Germline V CDR1 and CDR2: SGHVS, FNYEAQ. The CDR3 has 15 amino acids. The CDR3 sequence is CASSRRQGAGTEAFF. The CDR3, as DNA: TGTGCCAGCAGCCGCCGACAGGGGGCGGGCACTGAAGCTTTCTTT.

CDR3 loop: CASSPLGLAGATGELFF. In DNA, the CDR3 is TGTGCCAGTAGTCCACTGGGGCTAGCGGGAGCCACCGGGGAGCTGTTTTTT. V and J are TRBV19 and TRBJ2-2; 10 nucleotides agree with TRBD2. This CDR3 comprises 17 residues. V lost 5 bases and J lost 4; bases outside the gene matches: 10. The V gene's germline CDR1 is LNHDA and CDR2 SQIVND (reference sequence).

The rearrangement uses TRBV6-1 and TRBJ1-2, with 10 bases fitting TRBD1. The CDR3 contains 14 residues. V lost 6 bases to trimming and J lost 4 bases; unmatched junction nucleotides: 5. The V gene's germline CDR1 is MNHNS and CDR2 SASEGT. DNA for the CDR3: TGTGCCAGCAGGGACAGGGGGGCTAGCTATGGCTACACCTTC. Its translation is CASRDRGASYGYTF.

The gene calls are TRBV15 and TRBJ2-7, with 8 bases fitting TRBD1. Germline lookup yields CDR1 LNHNV and CDR2 YYDKDF (reference sequence). The V gene end was trimmed by 5 bases and the J gene end by 3 bases; junction bases not matched to a gene: 0. This CDR3 is built from 12 residues. The CDR3 region is CATSGQGYEQYF. CDR3 in DNA: TGTGCCACCAGCGGACAGGGCTACGAGCAGTACTTC. The whole variable domain, filled in from reference TRBV15 and TRBJ2-7, reads DAMVIQNPRYQVTQFGKPVTLSCSQTLNHNVMYWYQQKSSQAPKLLFHYYDKDFNNEADTPDNFQSRRPNTSFCFLDIRSPGLGDTAMYLCATSGQGYEQYFGPGTRLTVT.

The V and J genes are TRBV6-5 and TRBJ1-2; D gene ambiguous. The germline V and J ends were trimmed by 4 bases and 8 bases, with 14 bases remaining between them. This CDR3 spans 13 amino acids. Germline V lookup: CDR1 MNHEY, CDR2 SVGAGI. In DNA, the CDR3 is TGTGCCAGCAGTTTTAGCAGCCTTGGGGGCTACACCTTC. It translates to CASSFSSLGGYTF.

This chain links TRBV5-4 with TRBJ2-1; D is ambiguous. Germline loops: CDR1 SGHNT, CDR2 YYREEE (reference sequence). V was shortened by 4 bases and J by 2 bases, with 7 bases between the two germline ends. The CDR3 is made up of 13 amino acids. The chain's CDR3 is CASSPLPYNEQFF. CDR3 coding DNA: TGTGCCAGCAGCCCCCTACCCTACAATGAGCAGTTCTTC.

The chain couples TRBV14 to TRBJ2-1, with a weak D call TRBD2 (5 bases). The V end lost 6 bases, the J end lost 8 bases, and 23 bases lay between the germline ends. Germline CDR1 reads SGHDN; CDR2 reads FVKESK. The CDR3 loop spans 16 amino acids. CDR3 DNA sequence: TGTGCCAGCAGTCCAGCCAGAGGCGCTGGCGGGTATGAGCAGTTCTTC. Its protein is CASSPARGAGGYEQFF.

The chain links TRBV6-6 to TRBJ2-3; TRBD2 might be the D (5 bases). The ends were cut back, 2 bases at V and 5 bases at J, with 11 bases in the middle. Germline V gene data show CDR1 as MNHNY and CDR2 as SVGAGI (reference sequence). The CDR3 has 14 residues. The DNA for the CDR3 is TGTGCCAGCAGTTACGGAGGAAATAGAGATACGCAGTATTTT. It codes for CASSYGGNRDTQYF.

This clone was seen a few times. The J gene is TRBJ2-7, the V gene TRBV2, with 12 nucleotides matching TRBD2. Trimming at V came to 3 bases and at J to 9 bases, leaving 9 bases not matched to a gene. This CDR3 comprises 15 residues. Looked up from germline, CDR1 is SNHLY and CDR2 is FYNNEI. The CDR3 region is CASSDALAGGMVQYF. Written as DNA, the CDR3 is TGTGCCAGCAGTGATGCACTAGCGGGAGGAATGGTGCAGTACTTC.

This clone appeared a few times. This rearrangement joins TRBV30 to TRBJ2-1; D gene ambiguous. Deletions cut 1 base from V and 9 bases from J, with 7 bases between. In germline, CDR1 is GTSNPN, CDR2 SVGIG (reference sequence). The CDR3 runs 11 residues. CDR3 nucleotides: TGTGCCTGGAGTGCCTACGGTGAGCAGTTCTTC. Its protein product is CAWSAYGEQFF. Full variable domain (remainder filled in from reference TRBV30 and TRBJ2-1): SQTIHQWPATLVQPVGSPLSLECTVEGTSNPNLYWYRQAAGRGLQLLFYSVGIGQISSEVPQNLSASRPQDRQFILSSKKLLLSDSGFYLCAWSAYGEQFFGPGTRLTVL.

This clone occurred a few times. The chain joins TRBV6-1 to TRBJ1-1; D not resolved. This CDR3 is built from 16 residues. The germline CDR1 and CDR2 sequences are MNHNS and SASEGT. V was trimmed by 4 bases and J by 0 bases, leaving 15 bases between them. CDR3 protein: CASSVREAGLNTEAFF. CDR3 sequence (DNA): TGTGCCAGCAGTGTGAGGGAGGCCGGGCTGAACACTGAAGCTTTCTTT.

The chain couples TRBV30 to TRBJ2-4; D is unresolved. CDR1 and CDR2 (germline): GTSNPN, SVGIG (reference sequence). V lost 0 bases and J 7 bases, leaving 4 bases between the germline ends. CDR3 length: 11 residues. CDR3 nucleotide sequence: TGTGCCTGGAGTGTATCGAACATTCAGTACTTC. This encodes CAWSVSNIQYF. Drawing the rest from reference TRBV30 and TRBJ2-4, the complete variable domain is SQTIHQWPATLVQPVGSPLSLECTVEGTSNPNLYWYRQAAGRGLQLLFYSVGIGQISSEVPQNLSASRPQDRQFILSSKKLLLSDSGFYLCAWSVSNIQYFGAGTRLSVL.

The chain combines TRBV19 with TRBJ2-1; tentatively, D is TRBD2 (5 bases). V shed 6 bases and J shed 10 bases, with 10 bases lying between them. CDR1 is LNHDA, CDR2 SQIVND, per germline (reference sequence). This CDR3 has 11 amino acids. In nucleotides, the CDR3 is TGTGCCAGTAGAGGGAGAGCCGAGCAGTTCTTC. Encoded protein: CASRGRAEQFF.